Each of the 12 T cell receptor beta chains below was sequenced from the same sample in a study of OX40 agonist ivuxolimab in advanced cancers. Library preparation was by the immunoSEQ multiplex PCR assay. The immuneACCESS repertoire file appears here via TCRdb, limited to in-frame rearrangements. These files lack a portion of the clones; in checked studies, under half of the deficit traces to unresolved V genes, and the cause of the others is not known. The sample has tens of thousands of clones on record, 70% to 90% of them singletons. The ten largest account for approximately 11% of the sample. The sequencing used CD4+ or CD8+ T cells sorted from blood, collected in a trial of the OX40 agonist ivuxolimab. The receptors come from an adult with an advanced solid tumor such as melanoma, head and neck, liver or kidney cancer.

The CDR3 coding sequence is TGTGCCAGCAGCAGGAGGAGCGGGAGTCGGGACACCGGGGAGCTGTTTTTT. Protein: CASSRRSGSRDTGELFF. The J gene is TRBJ2-2, the V gene TRBV7-8; TRBD2 matches 8 bases. The germline V gene has CDR1 SGHVS and CDR2 FQNEAQ. V lost 5 bases and J lost 3; bases outside the gene matches: 11. CDR3 length: 17 amino acids. Supplemented by reference TRBV7-8 and TRBJ2-2, the full variable domain reads GAGVSQSPRYKVAKRGQDVALRCDPISGHVSLFWYQQALGQGPEFLTYFQNEAQLDKSGLPSDRFFAERPEGSVSTLKIQRTQQEDSAVYLCASSRRSGSRDTGELFFGEGSRLTVL.

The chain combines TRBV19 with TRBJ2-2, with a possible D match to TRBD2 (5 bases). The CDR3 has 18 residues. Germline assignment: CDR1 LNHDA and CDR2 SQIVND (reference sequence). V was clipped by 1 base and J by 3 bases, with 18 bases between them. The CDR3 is CASSIGLLVRRDTGELFF. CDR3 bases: TGTGCCAGTAGTATAGGACTATTGGTACGGCGGGACACCGGGGAGCTGTTTTTT.

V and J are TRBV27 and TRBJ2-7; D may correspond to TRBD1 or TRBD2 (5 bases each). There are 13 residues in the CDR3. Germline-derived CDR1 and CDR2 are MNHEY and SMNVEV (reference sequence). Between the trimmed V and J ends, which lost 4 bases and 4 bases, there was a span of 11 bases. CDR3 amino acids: CASSSQGVYEQYF. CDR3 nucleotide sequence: TGTGCCAGCAGTTCCCAGGGAGTTTACGAGCAGTACTTC.

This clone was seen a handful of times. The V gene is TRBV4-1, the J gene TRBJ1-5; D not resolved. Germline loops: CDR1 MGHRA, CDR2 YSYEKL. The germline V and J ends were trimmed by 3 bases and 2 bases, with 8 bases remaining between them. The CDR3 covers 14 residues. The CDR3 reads CASSQGLGNQPQHF. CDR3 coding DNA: TGCGCCAGCAGCCAGGGATTGGGCAATCAGCCCCAGCATTTT.

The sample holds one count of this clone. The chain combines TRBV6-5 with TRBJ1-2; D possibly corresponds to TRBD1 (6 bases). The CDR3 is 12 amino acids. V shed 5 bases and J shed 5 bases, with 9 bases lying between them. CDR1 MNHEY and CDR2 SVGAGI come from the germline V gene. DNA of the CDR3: TGTGCCAGCAGTCGAGGGGGTTATGGCTACACCTTC. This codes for CASSRGGYGYTF.

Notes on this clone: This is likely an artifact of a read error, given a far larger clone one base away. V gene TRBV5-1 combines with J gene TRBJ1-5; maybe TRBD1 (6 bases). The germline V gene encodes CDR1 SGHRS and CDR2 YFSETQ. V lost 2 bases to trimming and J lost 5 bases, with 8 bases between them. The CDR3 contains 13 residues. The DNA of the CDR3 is TGCGCCAGCAGCTTCGAGGGGGATCAGCCCCAGCATTTT. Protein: CASSFEGDQPQHF.

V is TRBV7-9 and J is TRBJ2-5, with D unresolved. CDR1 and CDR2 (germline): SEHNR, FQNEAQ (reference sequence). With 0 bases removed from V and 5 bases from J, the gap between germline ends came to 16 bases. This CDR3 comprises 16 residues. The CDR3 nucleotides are TGTGCCAGCAGCTTAGCTATATCGGGCCTGTGGGAGACCCAGTACTTC. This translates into CASSLAISGLWETQYF.

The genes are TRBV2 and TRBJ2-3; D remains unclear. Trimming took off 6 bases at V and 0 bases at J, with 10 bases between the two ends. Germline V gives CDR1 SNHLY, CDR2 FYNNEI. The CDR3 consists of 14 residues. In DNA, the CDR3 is TGTGCCAGCAGGGTCGTCGAAAGCACAGATACGCAGTATTTT. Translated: CASRVVESTDTQYF.

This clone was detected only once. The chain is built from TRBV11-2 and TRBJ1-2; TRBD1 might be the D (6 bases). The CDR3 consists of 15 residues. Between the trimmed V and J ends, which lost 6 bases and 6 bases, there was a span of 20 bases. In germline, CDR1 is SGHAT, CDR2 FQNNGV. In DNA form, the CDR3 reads TGTGCCAGCAGACCTAACCCCGGGGGCGCGGATGGCTACACCTTC. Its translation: CASRPNPGGADGYTF.

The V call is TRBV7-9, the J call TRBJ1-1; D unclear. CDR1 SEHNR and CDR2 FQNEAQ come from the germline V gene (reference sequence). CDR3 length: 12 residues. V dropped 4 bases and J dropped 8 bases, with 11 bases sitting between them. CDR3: CASSSLSAEAFF. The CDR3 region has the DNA TGTGCCAGCAGCTCCCTGAGTGCAGAAGCTTTCTTT.

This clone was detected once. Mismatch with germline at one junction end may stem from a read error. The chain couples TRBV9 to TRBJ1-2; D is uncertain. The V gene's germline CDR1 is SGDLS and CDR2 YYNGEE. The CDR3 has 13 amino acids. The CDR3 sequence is CASSSLVNHGYTF. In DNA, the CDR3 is TGTGCCAGCAGTTCCTTAGTTAACCATGGCTACACCTTC.

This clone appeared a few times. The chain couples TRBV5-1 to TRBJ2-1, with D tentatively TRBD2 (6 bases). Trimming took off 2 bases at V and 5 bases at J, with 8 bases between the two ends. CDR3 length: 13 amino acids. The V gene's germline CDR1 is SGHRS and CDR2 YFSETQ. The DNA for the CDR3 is TGCGCCAGCAGCTTTGGGAGGAACAATGAGCAGTTCTTC. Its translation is CASSFGRNNEQFF.